This T cell receptor (beta chain) was recovered during a study of vaccination and CD4 T cells after COVID-19. In the study overall: Controls used CEFX viral epitopes (positive), HIV-1 Nef peptides (negative), or no peptide.

The CDR3 length is 15 residues. In germline, CDR1 is LNHDA, CDR2 SQIVND (reference sequence). J gave up 4 bases and V 6 bases, and 7 bases lay outside the gene matches. Treatment denoted: roughly nine-day PBMC culture with coronavirus spike peptide pools or control peptides (ViraFEST assay). Gathering of the CD4+ T cells, from the unexposed donor, took place before the COVID-19 pandemic (2011-2018). With regard to this clonotype: Its antigen is unidentified.

Sequenced with the Oncomine TCR Beta short-read assay was DNA taken from cultured CD4+ T cells. Each CDR3 protein is one row after TCRdb ran MiXCR on the PCR reads. This sample has about 7,200 distinct CDR3 sequences; around 33% occur once, and the top ten carry around 29%. Material for sequencing was CD4+ T cells from blood, cultured in vitro. The chain links TRBV19 to TRBJ1-5; TRBD1 matches at 9 bases. The receptor was isolated from a human donor in good health. DNA of the CDR3: TGTGCCAGTAGGATGCAACAGGGGGCAAATCAGCCCCAGCATTTT. Its protein product is CASRMQQGANQPQHF.